Each of the 15 T cell receptor beta chains below was sequenced from the same sample in a study of beta chain features in type 1 diabetes. Study findings and constraints: Shortening of TCRB CDR3s, moderate but significant, appeared in all four CD4+ subsets of Type 1 diabetes patients.

Expressed TCRB transcripts were sequenced because the isolated RNA had all been reverse transcribed beforehand. The method was immunoSEQ multiplex PCR; TCRdb's version includes in-frame clones alone and lacks a portion of them. The sample comprises about 130,000 clones, approximately 9% of which are singletons, and over 0.6% rests with the top ten. Antigens of these TCRs are unknown. The sample consisted of central memory CD4+ T cells from blood. These receptors were obtained from a man younger than 40 with type 1 diabetes.

In its sample, this clone was seen a few times. The chain has TRBV5-1 and TRBJ2-5; 9 nucleotides match TRBD2. CDR3 length: 13 amino acids. In germline, CDR1 is SGHRS, CDR2 YFSETQ. The V and J ends lost 2 bases and 5 bases, in that order; junction bases with no gene match: 1. The CDR3 sequence is CASSLGLAETQYF. Written as DNA, the CDR3 is TGCGCCAGCAGCTTAGGACTAGCGGAGACCCAGTACTTC.

This clone has just a few counts. This chain uses TRBV6-1 with TRBJ2-5; 9 positions match TRBD1. CDR1 and CDR2 from the germline V gene are MNHNS and SASEGT. This CDR3 contains 15 residues. V lost 5 bases, J lost 5 bases, and 9 bases stayed unmatched. CDR3 sequence: CASSSRTGEGETQYF. CDR3 coding DNA: TGTGCCAGCAGTTCCCGGACAGGGGAGGGGGAGACCCAGTACTTC.

This clone was detected only a few times. The V call is TRBV7-2, the J call TRBJ1-2; D possibly corresponds to TRBD1 (5 bases). The V gene lost 5 bases and the J gene lost 5 bases, with 15 bases spanning the gap. Germline CDR1 and CDR2: SGHTA and FQGNSA. The CDR3 is 14 amino acids. The CDR3 nucleotides are TGTGCCAGCAGCCAACAATTGCGGGGGTATGGCTACACCTTC. It codes for CASSQQLRGYGYTF.

The V gene is TRBV18, the J gene TRBJ1-2, with TRBD1 as a possible D gene (6 bases). The V and J ends lost 5 bases and 6 bases respectively, with 22 bases between them. The CDR3 has 16 amino acids. Germline assignment: CDR1 KGHSH and CDR2 LQKENI. The CDR3 sequence is CASSADQTGSVDGYTF. Written as DNA, the CDR3 is TGTGCCAGCTCAGCCGATCAGACAGGATCGGTAGATGGCTACACCTTC.

This clone has more than one count but fewer than ten. V is TRBV28 and J is TRBJ2-3; 12 bases line up with TRBD1. From germline, CDR1 is MDHEN and CDR2 SYDVKM. The CDR3 contains 16 residues. The V segment lost 6 bases and the J segment 2 bases; nucleotides outside the gene matches: 6. In DNA, the CDR3 is TGTGCCAGCAGGGAACCGGGACAGGGGGCCACAGATACGCAGTATTTT. This sequence encodes CASREPGQGATDTQYF. Looking up the rest from reference TRBV28 and TRBJ2-3 gives the full variable domain: DVKVTQSSRYLVKRTGEKVFLECVQDMDHENMFWYRQDPGLGLRLIYFSYDVKMKEKGDIPEGYSVSREKKERFSLILESASTNQTSMYLCASREPGQGATDTQYFGPGTRLTVL.

The chain recombines TRBV7-2 with TRBJ2-2; 9 positions agree with TRBD1. The V and J ends lost 3 bases and 2 bases, in that order; junction bases with no gene match: 4. Per germline, CDR1 SGHTA and CDR2 FQGNSA. The CDR3 totals 16 residues. The CDR3 DNA reads as TGTGCCAGCAGCTTTACAGGGGGCGCAAACACCGGGGAGCTGTTTTTT. Residues: CASSFTGGANTGELFF.

In the case of this clone: Compared with germline, one end of the junction differs, possibly owing to a read error. The genes are TRBV5-6 and TRBJ1-5; 12 bases match TRBD1. Germline-derived CDR1 and CDR2 are SGHDT and YYEEEE. CDR3 length: 14 residues. CDR3 DNA sequence: TGTGCCAGCAGTTTGGGACAGGGGGCTCAGCCCCAGCATTTT. As protein: CASSLGQGAQPQHF.

This clone was observed a few times. The chain uses TRBV2 and TRBJ2-7; TRBD1 is a possible D gene (6 bases). Germline values: CDR1 SNHLY, CDR2 FYNNEI. Trimming cost V 6 bases and J 7 bases, with 16 bases left between them. The CDR3 length is 13 residues. CDR3 amino acids: CASSFGRDTEQYF. CDR3 DNA sequence: TGTGCCAGCAGCTTCGGACGGGACACGGAGCAGTACTTC. The full variable domain, completed using reference TRBV2 and TRBJ2-7, is EPEVTQTPSHQVTQMGQEVILRCVPISNHLYFYWYRQILGQKVEFLVSFYNNEISEKSEIFDDQFSVERPDGSNFTLKIRSTKLEDSAMYFCASSFGRDTEQYFGPGTRLTVT.

The chain couples TRBV6-6 to TRBJ1-1, with 9 bases fitting TRBD1. CDR1 and CDR2 (germline): MNHNY, SVGAGI (reference sequence). CDR3 length equals 13 residues. J was trimmed by 7 bases and V by 5 bases; bases with no gene match: 5. CDR3 sequence: CASSLQGAREAFF. The CDR3 DNA follows: TGTGCCAGCAGTCTACAGGGGGCCCGTGAAGCTTTCTTT.

This clone was recorded a few times. V usage is TRBV7-9 and J usage is TRBJ2-7; D call uncertain. CDR1 and CDR2 (germline): SEHNR, FQNEAQ (reference sequence). CDR3 length: 14 residues. V was shortened by 5 bases and J by 5 bases, with 16 bases between the two germline ends. CDR3 sequence (DNA): TGTGCCAGCAGCCTAATGGGCGAGAACCACGAGCAGTACTTC. Its translation: CASSLMGENHEQYF.

This clone has a handful of counts. In DNA form, the CDR3 reads TGTGCCAGCAGGTCCACAGGGTCCCTATATGGCTACACCTTC. It specifies CASRSTGSLYGYTF. The V gene is TRBV6-6, the J gene TRBJ1-2, with D possibly being TRBD1 (6 bases). V was pared by 6 bases and J by 5 bases, with 16 bases between. The CDR3 has 14 amino acids. CDR1 is MNHNY, CDR2 SVGAGI, per germline (reference sequence).

This clone has only a few counts. This chain links TRBV4-2 with TRBJ2-7, with a tentative D call TRBD2 (5 bases). V lost 0 bases and J 7 bases, leaving 10 bases between the germline ends. The CDR3 runs 13 residues. Germline CDR1 LGHNA, CDR2 YNFKEQ. CDR3 amino acids: CASSQDAGGEQYF. CDR3 sequence (DNA): TGTGCCAGCAGCCAAGATGCGGGTGGGGAGCAGTACTTC.

This clone was counted between two and nine times. The chain carries TRBV5-1 and TRBJ1-4; 7 bases fit TRBD1. Trimming removed 4 bases from V and 5 bases from J; junction bases left unmatched: 5. CDR1 and CDR2 (germline): SGHRS, YFSETQ. The CDR3 contains 14 residues. The CDR3 coding sequence is TGCGCCAGCAGCGCCGGGACAGAGAATGAAAAACTGTTTTTT. It translates to CASSAGTENEKLFF.

J is TRBJ2-5 and V is TRBV29-1; TRBD2 agrees at 12 bases. The V gene's germline CDR1 is SQVTM and CDR2 ANQGSEA. This CDR3 is built from 15 residues. The V and J ends lost 1 base and 7 bases, in that order; junction bases with no gene match: 7. The CDR3 is CSVEVRTSGEGTQYF. The DNA of the CDR3 is TGCAGCGTTGAAGTCCGGACTAGCGGGGAAGGGACCCAGTACTTC.

This clone showed up just a few times. The rearrangement links TRBV2 to TRBJ1-5; D is ambiguous. Germline CDR1 SNHLY, CDR2 FYNNEI. V lost 2 bases to trimming and J lost 2 bases, with 7 bases between them. The CDR3 runs 14 residues. For the CDR3, the DNA is TGTGCCAGCAGTGAACGGCGGGGCAATCAGCCCCAGCATTTT. This gives the protein CASSERRGNQPQHF.